One and the same sample provided the 32 T cell receptor beta chains below, sequenced in a study of blood T cell repertoires in COVID-19. The table came from immunoSEQ multiplex PCR; TCRdb's copy has only in-frame clones and leaves some out. The table has about 110,000 clones, 75% to 90% seen once. Material: peripheral blood. The source is a woman aged 60-70 years with COVID-19, enrolled during active disease.

This sequence joins TRBV19 and TRBJ1-1; a weak D match, TRBD1 (5 bases). The CDR3 contains 13 residues. The V gene lost 6 bases and the J gene lost 3 bases, with 11 bases spanning the gap. From germline, CDR1 is LNHDA and CDR2 SQIVND (reference sequence). CDR3 DNA sequence: TGTGCCAGTAGGACGTCGGGGGACACTGAAGCTTTCTTT. It codes for CASRTSGDTEAFF.

The V and J genes are TRBV6-6 and TRBJ2-3; perhaps TRBD2 as D (6 bases). The CDR3 consists of 14 residues. Germline V gene data show CDR1 as MNHNY and CDR2 as SVGAGI (reference sequence). V lost 6 bases, J lost 3 bases, and 13 bases lay in between. The CDR3 nucleotides read TGTGCCAGCAGGAAGGCTAGCGATACAGATACGCAGTATTTT. It specifies CASRKASDTDTQYF.

V and J are TRBV6-5 and TRBJ1-1, with D hard to call. Germline-derived CDR1 and CDR2 are MNHEY and SVGAGI. This CDR3 contains 14 residues. The germline V and J ends were trimmed by 2 bases and 4 bases, with 11 bases remaining between them. The CDR3 DNA sequence: TGTGCCAGCAGTTACCACAGCGGTACCACTGAAGCTTTCTTT. Encoded protein: CASSYHSGTTEAFF.

The rearrangement uses TRBV6-2 or TRBV6-3 and TRBJ1-4, with D perhaps matching TRBD1 (6 bases). V lost 5 bases, J lost 6 bases, and 13 bases lay in between. This CDR3 contains 14 residues. Germline V CDR1 and CDR2: MNHEY, SVGEGT. CDR3: CASSSRDTDEKLFF. The CDR3 DNA follows: TGTGCCAGCAGTAGCCGGGACACAGATGAAAAACTGTTTTTT.

The CDR3 sequence is CASSQMSNGFNYGYTF. The CDR3 DNA follows: TGTGCCAGCAGCCAAATGTCAAACGGGTTTAACTATGGCTACACCTTC. The rearrangement links TRBV3-1 (or the pseudogene TRBV3-2) to TRBJ1-2, with unresolved D. Per germline, CDR1 LGHDT and CDR2 YNNKEL (reference sequence). The CDR3 is made up of 16 amino acids. With 2 bases removed from V and 1 base from J, the gap between germline ends came to 14 bases.

This chain uses TRBV12-3 or TRBV12-4 with TRBJ1-5, with D possibly TRBD1 on 6 matching bases. With 8 bases removed from V and 7 bases from J, the gap between germline ends came to 12 bases. The CDR3 has 12 residues. The DNA for the CDR3 is TGTGCCAGCGGCCCAACAGGGCAGCCCCAGCATTTT. Amino acid sequence: CASGPTGQPQHF.

This chain links TRBV7-3 with TRBJ1-1; tentatively, D is TRBD1 (6 bases). The CDR3 extends over 14 amino acids. In germline, CDR1 is SGHTA, CDR2 FQGTGA. V lost 4 bases and J lost 3, with 12 bases in between. The CDR3 region has the DNA TGTGCCAGCAGCTCGGGACAAACGGACACTGAAGCTTTCTTT. It codes for CASSSGQTDTEAFF.

To note about this clone: This may be a read error: a much more frequent sequence differs by one nucleotide. The CDR3 nucleotides read TGTGCCAGTAGTATTCGGGGACAGAGGATAGGCAATCAGCCCCAGCATTTT. The encoded protein is CASSIRGQRIGNQPQHF. V gene TRBV19 combines with J gene TRBJ1-5, with 7 bases aligning to TRBD1. V shed 3 bases, J shed 2 bases, and the junction held 10 bases outside the gene matches. Germline assignment: CDR1 LNHDA and CDR2 SQIVND (reference sequence). The CDR3 has 17 amino acids.

The rearrangement links TRBV28 to TRBJ1-3, with D uncertain. CDR1 is MDHEN, CDR2 SYDVKM, per germline. This CDR3 region has 12 residues. Trimming left V 5 bases short and J 10 bases short, with 12 bases between. CDR3 nucleotides: TGTGCCAGCAGTCCCCCAGGTGTAACCATATATTTT. Amino acids: CASSPPGVTIYF. The full variable domain, its missing parts supplied by reference TRBV28 and TRBJ1-3, is DVKVTQSSRYLVKRTGEKVFLECVQDMDHENMFWYRQDPGLGLRLIYFSYDVKMKEKGDIPEGYSVSREKKERFSLILESASTNQTSMYLCASSPPGVTIYFGEGSWLTVV.

The chain is built from TRBV7-9 and TRBJ1-4; a weak D match, TRBD1 (6 bases). The CDR3 spans 15 residues. CDR1 and CDR2 from the germline V gene are SEHNR and FQNEAQ (reference sequence). Trimming cost V 5 bases and J 1 base, with 11 bases left between them. The CDR3 DNA reads as TGTGCCAGCAGCCCTACAGGGCTAACTAATGAAAAACTGTTTTTT. This codes for CASSPTGLTNEKLFF.

This chain joins TRBV7-2 and TRBJ2-1; 14 nucleotides agree with TRBD2. V lost 8 bases to trimming and J lost 9 bases; unmatched junction nucleotides: 9. CDR3 length equals 15 residues. Germline CDR1 SGHTA, CDR2 FQGNSA. In DNA form, the CDR3 reads TGTGCCAGCGGACTAGCGGGGGGCCCTCGCGCTGAGCAGTTCTTC. It specifies CASGLAGGPRAEQFF.

The J gene is TRBJ1-1, the V gene TRBV13; 8 nucleotides agree with TRBD1. Trimming took 6 bases from V and 5 from J; bases not matched to a gene: 2. CDR1 is PRHDT, CDR2 FYEKMQ, per germline (reference sequence). This CDR3 is built from 12 residues. The CDR3 sequence: CASRTGVTEAFF. CDR3 coding DNA: TGTGCCAGCAGGACAGGGGTTACTGAAGCTTTCTTT.

In this sample, this clone turned up a few times. The rearrangement joins TRBV3-1 (or the pseudogene TRBV3-2) to TRBJ2-7, with D perhaps TRBD1 (6 bases). Looked up from germline, CDR1 is LGHDT and CDR2 is YNNKEL (reference sequence). Between the trimmed V and J ends, which lost 1 base and 8 bases, there was a span of 18 bases. The CDR3 extends over 15 amino acids. The CDR3 spells CASSQGLWTATKQYF. In DNA form, the CDR3 reads TGTGCCAGCAGCCAAGGGCTTTGGACAGCTACGAAGCAGTACTTC.

The V gene is TRBV27, the J gene TRBJ1-1; maybe TRBD1 (6 bases). The V gene's germline CDR1 is MNHEY and CDR2 SMNVEV (reference sequence). V lost 5 bases to trimming and J lost 4 bases, with 17 bases between them. This CDR3 has 15 amino acids. The chain's CDR3 is CASSPTPTGSTEAFF. CDR3 nucleotide sequence: TGTGCCAGCAGTCCGACTCCTACAGGGTCCACTGAAGCTTTCTTT.

The rearrangement links TRBV20-1 to TRBJ1-5; D unresolved. V was cut by 3 bases and J by 5 bases, with 11 bases left in between. CDR1 and CDR2 (germline): DFQATT, SNEGSKA (reference sequence). The CDR3 length is 13 residues. DNA for the CDR3: TGCAGTGCTAGTAAGGCAGGATATCAGCCCCAGCATTTT. Amino acids: CSASKAGYQPQHF.

In regard to this clone: Compared with germline, one end of the junction differs, possibly owing to a read error. V gene TRBV7-9 combines with J gene TRBJ1-3; possible D gene TRBD1, 6 bases. Germline V lookup: CDR1 SEHNR, CDR2 FQNEAQ (reference sequence). CDR3 length: 12 residues. CDR3 in DNA: TGTGCCAGCACCTTGGACAGTACGGGATGGAATTTT. This encodes CASTLDSTGWNF.

The V call is TRBV7-2, the J call TRBJ1-3, with 7 nucleotides matching TRBD1. The CDR3 is made up of 13 amino acids. Unmatched junction bases numbered 7, after V lost 6 bases and J lost 8 bases. Germline V gives CDR1 SGHTA, CDR2 FQGNSA. CDR3 loop: CASSYITGDTIYF. CDR3 sequence (DNA): TGTGCCAGCAGTTACATAACAGGGGACACCATATATTTT.

The rearrangement uses TRBV12-3 or TRBV12-4 and TRBJ2-3; D is unresolved. Trimming took 3 bases from V and 4 from J, leaving 5 bases between them. The CDR3 covers 12 residues. The DNA of the CDR3 is TGTGCCAGCAGTTTTATATCAGATACGCAGTATTTT. Translating gives CASSFISDTQYF.

J is TRBJ2-7 and V is TRBV4-2, with D possibly TRBD2 on 6 matching bases. This CDR3 region has 16 residues. V lost 3 bases and J 0 bases, leaving 15 bases between the germline ends. CDR1 and CDR2 from the germline V gene are LGHNA and YNFKEQ. CDR3 DNA sequence: TGTGCCAGCAGCCATCCTGAGGCGGGAAGCTCCTACGAGCAGTACTTC. Translated: CASSHPEAGSSYEQYF.

This clone appeared a single time. V usage is TRBV7-3 and J usage is TRBJ1-2; 9 nucleotides align to TRBD1. J lost 2 bases, V lost 2 bases, and 3 bases had no gene match. This CDR3 has 15 residues. From germline, CDR1 is SGHTA and CDR2 FQGTGA. CDR3 sequence: CASSLWTGENYGYTF. CDR3 bases: TGTGCCAGCAGCTTATGGACAGGGGAGAACTATGGCTACACCTTC.

This clone was counted a single time. The chain carries TRBV18 and TRBJ1-5; 9 bases agree with TRBD1. CDR3 length: 14 amino acids. Germline V gives CDR1 KGHSH, CDR2 LQKENI. The V gene end was trimmed by 3 bases and the J gene end by 4 bases; junction bases not matched to a gene: 1. The CDR3 loop reads CASSPGQGNQPQHF. CDR3 nucleotides: TGTGCCAGCTCACCCGGACAGGGGAATCAGCCCCAGCATTTT.

The rearrangement joins TRBV4-2 to TRBJ1-4; 8 positions match TRBD1. The CDR3 loop spans 17 amino acids. Germline CDR1 and CDR2: LGHNA and YNFKEQ. The trim removed 2 bases at V and 8 bases at J, leaving 13 bases unmatched. CDR3 sequence reads: CASSQPDDRGGSEKLFF. The CDR3 nucleotides read TGTGCCAGCAGCCAACCCGACGACAGGGGAGGTTCGGAAAAACTGTTTTTT.

The chain is built from TRBV30 and TRBJ1-1; D perhaps matches TRBD1 (6 bases). This CDR3 is 14 amino acids long. The germline V gene has CDR1 GTSNPN and CDR2 SVGIG (reference sequence). Trimming stripped 1 base from V and 1 base from J, with 10 bases between. DNA for the CDR3: TGTGCCTGGAGTGAGTACAGGGAGAACACTGAAGCTTTCTTT. Translation: CAWSEYRENTEAFF.

This clone was found once. The rearrangement joins TRBV11-3 to TRBJ2-5, with a possible D match to TRBD1 (5 bases). Germline-derived CDR1 and CDR2 are SGHNT and YENEEA. CDR3 length equals 15 residues. Trimming cost V 1 base and J 2 bases, with 11 bases left between them. The chain's CDR3 is CASSLGSPGQETQYF. The DNA for the CDR3 is TGTGCCAGCAGCTTAGGAAGCCCAGGGCAAGAGACCCAGTACTTC.

The chain joins TRBV6-1 to TRBJ2-5; the match to TRBD2 covers 9 bases. The germline gives CDR1 MNHNS, CDR2 SASEGT. With V trimmed by 1 base and J by 5 bases, 8 bases remained unmatched. The CDR3 has 16 residues. The CDR3 nucleotides read TGTGCCAGCAGTGAAGGCGGGGGGGCGGTGAGGGAGACCCAGTACTTC. This gives the protein CASSEGGGAVRETQYF.

The rearrangement links TRBV11-2 to TRBJ2-1, with 12 bases fitting TRBD2. This CDR3 has 15 residues. Per germline, CDR1 SGHAT and CDR2 FQNNGV. V dropped 4 bases and J dropped 6; count of bases not matched to a gene: 4. CDR3 protein: CASSSGLAGFNEQFF. The CDR3 DNA reads TGTGCCAGCAGCTCAGGACTAGCGGGGTTCAATGAGCAGTTCTTC.

V usage is TRBV14 and J usage is TRBJ1-2, with a possible D match to TRBD1 (5 bases). Trimming took off 0 bases at V and 3 bases at J, with 11 bases between the two ends. Germline CDR1 SGHDN, CDR2 FVKESK. This CDR3 has 15 residues. This CDR3 is CASSQEPGPYYGYTF. In DNA, the CDR3 is TGTGCCAGCAGCCAAGAGCCAGGGCCTTACTATGGCTACACCTTC.

The chain couples TRBV18 to TRBJ2-7; D is undetermined. Germline-derived CDR1 and CDR2 are KGHSH and LQKENI. The germline V and J ends were trimmed by 6 bases and 0 bases, with 15 bases remaining between them. CDR3 size: 15 residues. The CDR3 is CASSPSYDSSYEQYF. In DNA, the CDR3 is TGTGCCAGCTCTCCCTCGTACGATAGCTCCTACGAGCAGTACTTC.

The V call is TRBV24-1, the J call TRBJ1-1; TRBD1 matches 9 bases. The CDR3 has 19 residues. Germline values: CDR1 KGHDR, CDR2 SFDVKD. V lost 0 bases to trimming and J lost 5 bases; unmatched junction nucleotides: 15. CDR3 loop: CATSDLLQGARNLGTEAFF. CDR3 nucleotides: TGTGCCACCAGTGATTTGCTACAGGGGGCGCGGAATTTGGGAACTGAAGCTTTCTTT.

The gene calls are TRBV12-3 or TRBV12-4 and TRBJ2-3; D call uncertain. CDR3 length: 13 amino acids. Trimming pared 6 bases from V and 3 bases from J, leaving 10 bases between. CDR3 coding DNA: TGTGCCAGCAGCCCCCCGGAGACAGATACGCAGTATTTT. Residues: CASSPPETDTQYF.

The chain joins TRBV7-2 to TRBJ2-7; D is possibly TRBD1 (7 bases). The CDR3 is made up of 14 amino acids. Germline V lookup: CDR1 SGHTA, CDR2 FQGNSA. V lost 1 base to trimming and J lost 7 bases, with 14 bases between them. The CDR3 sequence: CASSLDGSGGEQYF. As DNA, the CDR3 is TGTGCCAGCAGCTTAGATGGGTCAGGGGGGGAGCAGTACTTC.

CDR3 DNA: TGTGCCAGCAGCTTGCCCTCAGGGTCCACAGATACGCAGTATTTT. Protein product: CASSLPSGSTDTQYF. The rearrangement links TRBV5-4 to TRBJ2-3; D perhaps matches TRBD1 (5 bases). With 1 base removed from V and 2 bases from J, the gap between germline ends came to 11 bases. This CDR3 contains 15 residues. The germline V gene has CDR1 SGHNT and CDR2 YYREEE (reference sequence).